These 18 T cell receptor beta chains originate from one sample sequenced in a study of shared clonotypes between healthy human individuals. Data came from immunoSEQ multiplex PCR; TCRdb stores just in-frame clones and leaves some out. The sample records about 2.1 million clones, around 95% being singletons. Only CD45RO-negative cells positively selected for CCR7 counted as naive CD8 cells, so terminally differentiated effector memory CD45RA+ cells were excluded. Sequencing used naive CD8+ T cells from PBMCs. Receptors originate from a man aged 18 to 30 in good health. Some clones in this sample may be carry-over from other donors' samples.

The CDR3 sequence: CASSWYGSTDTQYF. The CDR3 DNA reads TGTGCCAGCAGTTGGTACGGAAGCACAGATACGCAGTATTTT. This rearrangement joins TRBV27 to TRBJ2-3, with no clear D. Germline CDR1 and CDR2: MNHEY and SMNVEV (reference sequence). Trimming left V 4 bases short and J 0 bases short, with 8 bases between. The CDR3 consists of 14 residues.

With regard to this clone: Other nucleotide sequences in the sample specify the same CDR3. The rearrangement joins TRBV27 to TRBJ2-1; D not certain. This CDR3 region has 14 residues. Trimming shortened V by 3 bases and J by 0 bases, and 6 bases separated the two germline ends. Looked up from germline, CDR1 is MNHEY and CDR2 is SMNVEV (reference sequence). The DNA for the CDR3 is TGTGCCAGCAGTTTGTGGGGCTCCTACAATGAGCAGTTCTTC. It translates to CASSLWGSYNEQFF.

In its sample, this clone was seen once. The rearrangement uses TRBV4-1 and TRBJ2-3; TRBD2 matches at 13 bases. This CDR3 has 16 amino acids. Trimming took 2 bases from V and 6 from J; bases not matched to a gene: 5. Looked up from germline, CDR1 is MGHRA and CDR2 is YSYEKL. The CDR3 DNA reads as TGCGCCAGCAGCCAAAGACTAGCGGGGGGATTGGATACGCAGTATTTT. Translation gives CASSQRLAGGLDTQYF.

This clone occurred a few times. The rearrangement joins TRBV7-9 to TRBJ1-2, with D possibly matching TRBD1 (5 bases). V gave up 8 bases and J gave up 4 bases, with 11 bases separating them. Germline lookup yields CDR1 SEHNR and CDR2 FQNEAQ (reference sequence). The CDR3 runs 12 residues. The CDR3: CASQTELYGYTF. The CDR3 nucleotides are TGTGCCAGCCAGACAGAGCTCTATGGCTACACCTTC.

This chain joins TRBV7-6 and TRBJ2-2; 7 bases are shared with TRBD2. Germline CDR1 and CDR2: SGHVS and FNYEAQ. J gave up 7 bases and V 7 bases, and 9 bases lay outside the gene matches. The CDR3 has 14 amino acids. This CDR3 is CASIPMGGVGELFF. The CDR3 region has the DNA TGTGCCAGCATCCCTATGGGGGGGGTCGGGGAGCTGTTTTTT.

The rearrangement uses TRBV7-9 and TRBJ2-7; D is perhaps TRBD1 (7 bases). This CDR3 spans 14 amino acids. Per germline, CDR1 SEHNR and CDR2 FQNEAQ (reference sequence). V lost 4 bases and J lost 5, with 15 bases in between. The CDR3 spells CASSSGQWGDEQYF. CDR3 coding DNA: TGTGCCAGCAGCTCGGGACAGTGGGGGGACGAGCAGTACTTC.

This chain connects TRBV30 to TRBJ2-1, with D perhaps TRBD2 (6 bases). Looked up from germline, CDR1 is GTSNPN and CDR2 is SVGIG (reference sequence). The V and J ends lost 0 bases and 8 bases respectively, with 17 bases between them. The CDR3 has 15 amino acids. The CDR3 DNA follows: TGTGCCTGGAGTGTACGCGGGGTGAGTGGAGATGAGCAGTTCTTC. As protein: CAWSVRGVSGDEQFF.

The rearrangement joins TRBV28 to TRBJ2-7, with 10 bases that match TRBD2. The CDR3 covers 15 residues. The trim removed 11 bases at V and 4 bases at J, leaving 14 bases unmatched. Per germline, CDR1 MDHEN and CDR2 SYDVKM. CDR3 DNA: TGTGCCTACGGCATCAGGACTAGCGGAGTTTACGAGCAGTACTTC. This gives the protein CAYGIRTSGVYEQYF.

The chain couples TRBV5-1 to TRBJ2-7; the D gene is possibly TRBD1 (6 bases). CDR1 SGHRS and CDR2 YFSETQ come from the germline V gene. The CDR3 extends over 15 amino acids. With 3 bases removed from V and 0 bases from J, the gap between germline ends came to 13 bases. This CDR3 reads CASSYSETGSYEQYF. The CDR3, as DNA: TGCGCCAGCAGCTATTCAGAGACAGGCTCCTACGAGCAGTACTTC. Combining the CDR3 with reference TRBV5-1 and TRBJ2-7 gives the whole variable domain KAGVTQTPRYLIKTRGQQVTLSCSPISGHRSVSWYQQTPGQGLQFLFEYFSETQRNKGNFPGRFSGRQFSNSRSEMNVSTLELGDSALYLCASSYSETGSYEQYFGPGTRLTVT.

This clone came up a few times. Distinct nucleotide sequences in the sample also encode this CDR3. The chain joins TRBV9 to TRBJ1-1; unclear D gene. This CDR3 has 15 residues. The germline CDR1 and CDR2 sequences are SGDLS and YYNGEE. V lost 0 bases and J lost 0, with 9 bases in between. The CDR3 sequence: CASSVDGSLNTEAFF. The CDR3 DNA reads TGTGCCAGCAGCGTAGACGGGAGCTTGAACACTGAAGCTTTCTTT. The complete variable domain, with remaining parts taken from reference TRBV9 and TRBJ1-1, reads DSGVTQTPKHLITATGQRVTLRCSPRSGDLSVYWYQQSLDQGLQFLIQYYNGEERAKGNILERFSAQQFPDLHSELNLSSLELGDSALYFCASSVDGSLNTEAFFGQGTRLTVV.

The V call is TRBV6-1, the J call TRBJ2-1; TRBD1 matches at 9 bases. Germline-derived CDR1 and CDR2 are MNHNS and SASEGT. J lost 8 bases, V lost 6 bases, and 14 bases had no gene match. The CDR3 runs 16 residues. CDR3 DNA: TGTGCCAGCAGCGAAAGGACAGGGGTGGTAATCCATGAGCAGTTCTTC. Encoded protein: CASSERTGVVIHEQFF.

In the case of this clone: A read error may account for a junction end that differs from germline. The chain's CDR3 is CASSLVLDTNTQYF. CDR3 nucleotides: TGTGCCAGCAGCTTAGTTTTGGACACAAATACGCAGTATTTT. The rearrangement links TRBV7-8 to TRBJ2-3, with a possible D match to TRBD1 (5 bases). This CDR3 is 14 amino acids long. The germline V gene encodes CDR1 SGHVS and CDR2 FQNEAQ. Combining the CDR3 with reference TRBV7-8 and TRBJ2-3 gives the whole variable domain GAGVSQSPRYKVAKRGQDVALRCDPISGHVSLFWYQQALGQGPEFLTYFQNEAQLDKSGLPSDRFFAERPEGSVSTLKIQRTQQEDSAVYLCASSLVLDTNTQYFGPGTRLTVL.

This rearrangement joins TRBV4-3 to TRBJ2-3; a weak D match, TRBD1 (5 bases). Germline V lookup: CDR1 LGHNA, CDR2 YSLEER. V lost 0 bases, J lost 3 bases, and 10 bases lay in between. This CDR3 has 15 residues. The CDR3 nucleotides are TGCGCCAGCAGCCAAGACAGGGATTTGACAGATACGCAGTATTTT. This gives the protein CASSQDRDLTDTQYF.

Note on this clone: The same CDR3 arises from other DNA sequences in this sample as well. The V gene is TRBV7-6, the J gene TRBJ2-1; D not certain. Germline V gene sequence: CDR1 SGHVS, CDR2 FNYEAQ. V dropped 5 bases and J dropped 4 bases, with 9 bases sitting between them. The CDR3 covers 13 residues. This chain's CDR3 is CASSDSSYNEQFF. The CDR3 DNA sequence: TGTGCCAGCAGCGACTCTTCATACAATGAGCAGTTCTTC.

Regarding this clone: The junction departs from germline at one end; a sequencing error may be responsible. This sample also contains other DNA sequences that code for the same CDR3. The chain employs TRBV27 and TRBJ2-2; a possible D gene is TRBD2 (6 bases). This CDR3 is 13 amino acids long. Germline V CDR1 and CDR2: MNHEY, SMNVEV (reference sequence). CDR3 in amino acids: CASSWGGTGELFF. The CDR3 bases are TGTGCCAGTAGTTGGGGAGGCACCGGGGAGCTGTTTTTT.

CDR3 in DNA: TGTGCCAGCAGTTACTCGAAAGGGGACTCACCCCTCCACTTT. Translated, it gives CASSYSKGDSPLHF. The rearrangement links TRBV6-6 to TRBJ1-6, with D perhaps matching TRBD1 (5 bases). Germline V gene data show CDR1 as MNHNY and CDR2 as SVGAGI (reference sequence). V was shortened by 0 bases and J by 10 bases, with 10 bases between the two germline ends. The CDR3 has 14 amino acids.

This clone was seen more than once but under ten times. The chain is built from TRBV2 and TRBJ1-1; D call uncertain. Trimming removed 4 bases at V and 5 bases at J, with 5 bases between. CDR3 length: 11 amino acids. CDR1 is SNHLY, CDR2 FYNNEI, per germline. This CDR3 reads CASSAGTEAFF. CDR3 bases: TGTGCCAGCAGTGCGGGGACTGAAGCTTTCTTT.

The chain combines TRBV28 with TRBJ1-5; the D is unclear. The CDR3 has 14 residues. Germline loops: CDR1 MDHEN, CDR2 SYDVKM. V was trimmed by 7 bases and J by 4 bases, leaving 14 bases between them. The CDR3 DNA reads as TGTGCCAGCACATGGGCCGGAACAAATCAGCCCCAGCATTTT. It yields the protein CASTWAGTNQPQHF.